This is a list of T cell receptor beta chains from one sample in a study of shared clonotypes between healthy human individuals. Measured with immunoSEQ multiplex PCR; TCRdb has only the in-frame clones, and not every one. The table records fewer than 1 million clones, just over 95% of them present only once. Sequenced input: naive CD8+ T cells sorted from blood. The source of these receptors is a man younger than 45 in good health. CDR3s include the opening cysteine and the closing phenylalanine or tryptophan. Each record gives: D gene, J gene, clone size, V gene, CDR3 protein, CDR3 DNA. A D gene is named only where the DNA matches it firmly. Clone size is stated in some rows and not others, as once, few, many or a class when expanded.

>TRBD1|TRBJ1-2|.|TRBV25-1
CASSGARGQGGYGYTF
TGTGCCAGCAGCGGGGCCAGAGGACAGGGAGGCTATGGCTACACCTTC
>TRBD1|TRBJ2-7|few|TRBV6-5
CASSSGTGGYEQYF
TGTGCCAGCAGTTCCGGGACAGGGGGGTACGAGCAGTACTTC
>TRBD2|TRBJ2-4|.|TRBV29-1
CSVFVEGRVQYF
TGCAGCGTTTTCGTTGAGGGGAGGGTTCAGTACTTC
>.|TRBJ1-4|.|TRBV7-9
CASKTENEKLFF
TGTGCCAGTAAGACTGAGAATGAAAAACTGTTTTTT
>TRBD1|TRBJ1-2|.|TRBV13
CASSLGGRGLGYGYTF
TGTGCCAGCAGCTTAGGCGGCAGGGGGCTTGGCTATGGCTACACCTTC
>.|TRBJ2-7|once|TRBV2
CASLGGTSYEQYF
TGTGCCAGCCTCGGAGGAACCTCCTACGAGCAGTACTTC
>.|TRBJ1-2|.|TRBV5-6
CASSLEQGMSYGYTF
TGTGCCAGCAGCTTGGAACAGGGCATGTCCTATGGCTACACCTTC
>TRBD1|TRBJ1-5|.|TRBV27
CASSLNRGAPQHF
TGTGCCAGCAGTTTAAACAGGGGAGCGCCCCAGCATTTT
>.|TRBJ2-7|.|TRBV29-1
CSVEVGLEQYF
TGCAGCGTTGAAGTGGGACTCGAGCAGTACTTC
>.|TRBJ1-5|.|TRBV27
CASREGNAQPQHF
TGTGCCAGCAGGGAGGGGAATGCTCAGCCCCAGCATTTT
>TRBD2|TRBJ2-7|once|TRBV4-1
CASSQVTSGTYEQYF
TGCGCCAGCAGCCAAGTGACTAGCGGGACCTACGAGCAGTACTTC
>.|TRBJ1-1|once|TRBV28
CASSPPLGGRSTEAFF
TGTGCCAGCAGTCCCCCTCTCGGGGGGCGGAGCACTGAAGCTTTCTTT
>.|TRBJ1-5|.|TRBV15
CATAANRDNQPQHF
TGTGCCACCGCGGCAAACAGGGACAATCAGCCCCAGCATTTT
>.|TRBJ2-7|.|TRBV7-9
CASSLNYEQYF
TGTGCCAGCAGCCTCAACTACGAGCAGTACTTC
>TRBD1|TRBJ2-7|.|TRBV29-1
CSVAGQGRTEQYF
TGCAGCGTTGCGGGACAGGGACGTACCGAGCAGTACTTC
>.|TRBJ1-1|.|TRBV7-2
CASSSPIGEAFF
TGTGCCAGCAGCTCTCCTATAGGTGAAGCTTTCTTT
>TRBD1|TRBJ2-7|once|TRBV27
CASSLWAGGGWDEQYF
TGTGCCAGCAGTTTATGGGCAGGGGGCGGATGGGACGAGCAGTACTTC
>.|TRBJ1-2|.|TRBV5-8
CASSLESAGGYTF
TGTGCCAGCAGCTTGGAGTCTGCGGGTGGCTACACCTTC
>TRBD1|TRBJ2-7|once|TRBV4-3
CASSRVGQGVYEQYF
TGCGCCAGCAGCCGAGTCGGACAGGGTGTCTACGAGCAGTACTTC
>TRBD2|TRBJ2-5|.|TRBV7-9
CASSPPVRGAGETQYF
TGTGCCAGCAGCCCCCCCGTGCGGGGGGCCGGGGAGACCCAGTACTTC
>.|TRBJ2-5|.|TRBV6-7
CASSEVKETQYF
TGTGCCAGCAGTGAGGTTAAAGAGACCCAGTACTTC
>TRBD1|TRBJ2-1|.|TRBV7-9
CASSPPGGSYNEQFF
TGTGCCAGCAGCCCCCCAGGGGGCTCCTACAATGAGCAGTTCTTC
>.|TRBJ1-3|.|TRBV10-3
CAISGDNSGNTIYF
TGTGCCATCAGTGGGGACAACTCTGGAAACACCATATATTTT
>.|TRBJ2-1|.|TRBV5-1
CASSLTNTLYNEQFF
TGCGCCAGCAGCTTGACCAATACACTATACAATGAGCAGTTCTTC
>.|TRBJ2-7|.|TRBV28
CASVGAGTYEQYF
TGTGCCAGCGTAGGGGCAGGAACCTACGAGCAGTACTTC
>TRBD2|TRBJ2-1|.|TRBV28
CASSSGLAGVSYNEQFF
TGTGCCAGCAGTTCGGGGTTAGCGGGAGTATCCTACAATGAGCAGTTCTTC
>.|TRBJ1-3|.|TRBV4-1
CASSAQGSGNTIYF
TGCGCCAGCAGCGCGCAGGGGTCTGGAAACACCATATATTTT
>TRBD1|TRBJ2-2|.|TRBV15
CATSGPGQGPPGELFF
TGTGCCACCAGCGGACCGGGACAGGGCCCACCCGGGGAGCTGTTTTTT
>TRBD1|TRBJ1-5|.|TRBV7-7
CASWEGAISNQPQHF
TGTGCCAGCTGGGAGGGGGCGATTAGCAATCAGCCCCAGCATTTT
>.|TRBJ1-4|.|TRBV29-1
CSGLQANEKLFF
TGCAGCGGACTTCAAGCAAATGAAAAACTGTTTTTT
>.|TRBJ2-3|.|TRBV10-3
CAISLALGTDTQYF
TGTGCCATCAGCCTTGCTCTGGGCACAGATACGCAGTATTTT
>.|TRBJ2-1|once|TRBV4-3
CASSQQKSSYNEQFF
TGCGCCAGCAGCCAACAGAAGAGCTCCTACAATGAGCAGTTCTTC
>TRBD1|TRBJ2-7|.|TRBV11-2
CASSTTDRGRSYEQYF
TGTGCCAGCAGCACCACGGACAGGGGACGGTCCTACGAGCAGTACTTC
>.|TRBJ1-5|.|TRBV10-2
CASSEDGGTNQPQHF
TGCGCCAGCAGTGAGGACGGGGGTACCAATCAGCCCCAGCATTTT
>.|TRBJ2-1|.|TRBV5-1
CASSLRPRGRASYNEQFF
TGCGCCAGCAGCTTGCGGCCGAGGGGGAGGGCCTCCTACAATGAGCAGTTCTTC
>.|TRBJ1-5|.|TRBV7-6
CASSLGPGNSNQPQHF
TGTGCCAGCAGCCTCGGGCCGGGGAATAGCAATCAGCCCCAGCATTTT
>TRBD1|TRBJ2-7|.|TRBV7-9
CASSPGQTPYEQYF
TGTGCCAGCAGCCCGGGACAGACTCCCTACGAGCAGTACTTC
>TRBD1|TRBJ1-3|.|TRBV29-1
CSVTGTGGNTIYF
TGCAGCGTAACCGGGACAGGGGGAAACACCATATATTTT
>TRBD2|TRBJ2-5|few|TRBV15
CATSTRGGLASETQYF
TGTGCCACCAGCACACGAGGGGGACTAGCATCAGAGACCCAGTACTTC
>.|TRBJ2-1|.|TRBV27
CASSPTLAANNEQFF
TGTGCCAGCAGCCCCACACTAGCAGCTAACAATGAGCAGTTCTTC
>.|TRBJ1-2|.|TRBV21-1
CASSKSEGFGGYTF
TGTGCCAGCAGCAAATCGGAAGGTTTTGGCGGCTACACCTTC
>TRBD2|TRBJ2-3|.|TRBV7-8
CASSDPTAGGTDTQYF
TGTGCCAGCAGCGACCCGACGGCGGGAGGGACAGATACGCAGTATTTT
>.|TRBJ1-1|.|TRBV7-9
CASSSPLRVNTEAFF
TGTGCCAGCAGCTCCCCCCTCAGGGTGAACACTGAAGCTTTCTTT
>TRBD2|TRBJ2-3|.|TRBV6-5
CASSYGTSGFTDTQYF
TGTGCCAGCAGTTATGGGACTAGCGGCTTCACAGATACGCAGTATTTT